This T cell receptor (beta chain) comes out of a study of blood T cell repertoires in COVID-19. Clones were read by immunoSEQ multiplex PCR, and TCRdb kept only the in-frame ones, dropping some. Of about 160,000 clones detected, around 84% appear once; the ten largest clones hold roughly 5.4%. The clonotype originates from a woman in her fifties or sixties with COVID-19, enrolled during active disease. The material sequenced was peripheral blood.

CDR3 residues: CASSSQGFWVSPLHF. The DNA of the CDR3 is TGTGCCAGCAGCTCTCAGGGGTTTTGGGTCTCACCCCTCCACTTT. The chain couples TRBV7-9 to TRBJ1-6; the D gene is possibly TRBD1 (6 bases). The V end was cut by 4 bases, the J end by 10 bases, with 17 bases between. This CDR3 has 15 residues. Germline CDR1 is SEHNR and CDR2 is FQNEAQ (reference sequence).